Listed here is a single TCR beta chain. Antigen unknown. The sample originates from a study of cytomegalovirus exposure and HLA in healthy donors. Study-wide results and caveats: Later on, an analysis tied around 17,000 TCR beta sequences to HLA alleles at 0.05 false discovery rate. For TCR beta chains, V- and J-gene trimming was later linked to a missense DCLRE1C variant. Data from an earlier analysis indicated that most TCR beta V segments were productive either about 87% or about 30% of the time.

Vbeta (60) and Jbeta (13) primers were used in the PCR. The table came from immunoSEQ multiplex PCR; TCRdb's copy has only in-frame clones and leaves some out. The sample lists 200,000 to 250,000 clones; 80% to 90% were seen once. This receptor was taken from a man under 40 in good health and CMV-seronegative. The sample consisted of PBMCs.

CDR3 nucleotide sequence: TGCGCCAGCAGCTTAACTTGGGGGCTCGAGCAGTACTTC. Its protein product is CASSLTWGLEQYF. The J gene is TRBJ2-7, the V gene TRBV5-1, with D perhaps TRBD1 (6 bases). Germline V gene lookup returns CDR1 SGHRS and CDR2 YFSETQ. The CDR3 spans 13 residues. V was pared by 2 bases and J by 6 bases, with 12 bases between.